This T cell receptor (beta chain) was recorded in a study of cytomegalovirus exposure and HLA in healthy donors. On the study more broadly: Among the roughly 400 genotyped donors, 70% to 90% were placed in the Caucasian-associated ancestry cluster. Whole-study findings and limits: Later analysis demonstrated an association between a missense DCLRE1C variant and TCR beta V- and J-gene trimming. Relative to the approximately 700-donor mean, N-insertions were reportedly fewer in an Asian-associated ancestry cluster in a later analysis. Some V segments, including TRBV6-2 and TRBV6-3, were excluded as indistinguishable.

The ends lost 1 base at V and 5 bases at J; junction bases unmatched: 5. This CDR3 has 15 amino acids. Germline assignment: CDR1 SGHDT and CDR2 YYEEEE. This PCR relied on a set of 60 Vbeta primers and 13 Jbeta primers. TCRdb keeps only in-frame clones here, not all; method: immunoSEQ multiplex PCR. Among about 89,000 clones listed, 85% were seen once. Points on this clone: Antigen unknown.

The receptor was derived from a man aged 35 to 55 in good health and CMV-seropositive. The genes are TRBV5-6 and TRBJ1-5; 8 nucleotides match TRBD1. Input material: PBMCs. CDR3 DNA sequence: TGTGCCAGCAGCTTGAGGACAGGGAGGGATCAGCCCCAGCATTTT. Its translation is CASSLRTGRDQPQHF.